This TCR beta chain was observed in a study of blood T cell repertoires in COVID-19. Trimming took off 6 bases at V and 1 base at J, with 9 bases between the two ends. CDR3 length: 14 residues. Germline V gene lookup returns CDR1 WNHNN and CDR2 SYGVQD (reference sequence). Here immunoSEQ multiplex PCR was the method, and the copy in TCRdb shows in-frame clones only, minus some. The sample carries roughly 95,000 clones, roughly 86% recorded once. The receptor was derived from a man between 50 and 59 years old with active or convalescent COVID-19. Sequenced sample: peripheral blood. The chain recombines TRBV10-1 with TRBJ2-2; D perhaps matches TRBD2 (6 bases). CDR3: CASSPGLNTGELFF. The DNA of the CDR3 is TGCGCCAGCAGCCCGGGACTGAACACCGGGGAGCTGTTTTTT.